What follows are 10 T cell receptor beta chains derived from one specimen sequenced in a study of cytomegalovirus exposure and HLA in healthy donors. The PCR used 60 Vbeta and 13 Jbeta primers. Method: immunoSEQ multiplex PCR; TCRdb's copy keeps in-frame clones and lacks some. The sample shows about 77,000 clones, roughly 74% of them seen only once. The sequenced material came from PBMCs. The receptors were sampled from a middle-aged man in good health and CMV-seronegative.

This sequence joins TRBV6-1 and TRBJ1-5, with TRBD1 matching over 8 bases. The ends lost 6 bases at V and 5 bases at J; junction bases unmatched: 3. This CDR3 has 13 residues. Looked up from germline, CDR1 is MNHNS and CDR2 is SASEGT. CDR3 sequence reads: CASRDREDQPQHF. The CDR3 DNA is TGTGCCAGCAGGGACAGGGAGGATCAGCCCCAGCATTTT.

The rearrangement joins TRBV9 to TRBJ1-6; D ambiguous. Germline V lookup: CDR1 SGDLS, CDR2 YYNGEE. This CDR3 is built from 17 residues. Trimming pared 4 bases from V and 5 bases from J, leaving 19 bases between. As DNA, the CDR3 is TGTGCCAGCAGCTCCCAACAGCCCGGTGGAAATAATTCACCCCTCCACTTT. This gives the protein CASSSQQPGGNNSPLHF.

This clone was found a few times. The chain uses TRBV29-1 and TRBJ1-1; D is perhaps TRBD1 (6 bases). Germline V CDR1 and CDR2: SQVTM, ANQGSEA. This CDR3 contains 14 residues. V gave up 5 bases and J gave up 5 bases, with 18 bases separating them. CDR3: CSVRRNRVVTEAFF. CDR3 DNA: TGCAGCGTTAGAAGGAACAGGGTGGTGACTGAAGCTTTCTTT.

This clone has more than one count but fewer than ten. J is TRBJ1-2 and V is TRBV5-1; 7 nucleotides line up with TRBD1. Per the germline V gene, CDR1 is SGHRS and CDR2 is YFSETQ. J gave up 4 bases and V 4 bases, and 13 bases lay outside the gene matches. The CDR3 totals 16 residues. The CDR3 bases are TGCGCCAGCAGCACAAGACAGGGTCAGGGGTCCTATGGCTACACCTTC. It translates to CASSTRQGQGSYGYTF.

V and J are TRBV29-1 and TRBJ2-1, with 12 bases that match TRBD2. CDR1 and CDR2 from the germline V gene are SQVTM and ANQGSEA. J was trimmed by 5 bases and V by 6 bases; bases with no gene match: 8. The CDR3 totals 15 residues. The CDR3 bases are TGCAGCGTAGAACTACTAGCGGGGGGACACAATGAGCAGTTCTTC. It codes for CSVELLAGGHNEQFF.

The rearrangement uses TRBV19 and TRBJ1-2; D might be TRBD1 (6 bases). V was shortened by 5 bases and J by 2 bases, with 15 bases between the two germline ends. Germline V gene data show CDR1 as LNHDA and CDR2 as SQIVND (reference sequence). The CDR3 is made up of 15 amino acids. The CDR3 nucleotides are TGTGCCAGTAGTGATTCTCGGCAGGGGAACTATGGCTACACCTTC. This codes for CASSDSRQGNYGYTF.

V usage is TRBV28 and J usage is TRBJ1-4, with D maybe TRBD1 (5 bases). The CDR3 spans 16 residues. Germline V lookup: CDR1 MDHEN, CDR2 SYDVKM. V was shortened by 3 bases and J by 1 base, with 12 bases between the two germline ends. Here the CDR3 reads CASSFWGVGTNEKLFF. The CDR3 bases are TGTGCCAGCAGTTTTTGGGGGGTAGGAACTAATGAAAAACTGTTTTTT.

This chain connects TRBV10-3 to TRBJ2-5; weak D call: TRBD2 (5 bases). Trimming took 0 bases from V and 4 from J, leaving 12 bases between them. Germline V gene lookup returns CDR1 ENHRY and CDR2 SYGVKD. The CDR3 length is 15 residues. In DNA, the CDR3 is TGTGCCATCAGTGAGTCGAATCGGGGTGGAGAGACCCAGTACTTC. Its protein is CAISESNRGGETQYF.

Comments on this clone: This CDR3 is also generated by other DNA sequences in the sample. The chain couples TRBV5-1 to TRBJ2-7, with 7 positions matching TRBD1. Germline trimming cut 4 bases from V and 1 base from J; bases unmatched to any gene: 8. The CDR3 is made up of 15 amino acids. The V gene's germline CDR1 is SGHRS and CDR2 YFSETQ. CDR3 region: CASSVTGLRSYEQYF. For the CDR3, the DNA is TGCGCCAGCAGCGTGACAGGGCTTCGATCCTACGAGCAGTACTTC.

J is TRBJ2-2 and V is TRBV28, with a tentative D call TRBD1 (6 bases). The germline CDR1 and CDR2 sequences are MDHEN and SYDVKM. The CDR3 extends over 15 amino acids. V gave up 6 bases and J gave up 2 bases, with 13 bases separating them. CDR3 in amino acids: CASSPSGHNTGELFF. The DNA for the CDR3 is TGTGCCAGCAGCCCCTCGGGACACAACACCGGGGAGCTGTTTTTT. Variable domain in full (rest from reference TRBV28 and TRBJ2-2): DVKVTQSSRYLVKRTGEKVFLECVQDMDHENMFWYRQDPGLGLRLIYFSYDVKMKEKGDIPEGYSVSREKKERFSLILESASTNQTSMYLCASSPSGHNTGELFFGEGSRLTVL.